This T cell receptor beta chain was obtained from a study of T cell changes during pregnancy in multiple sclerosis. This CDR3 region has 15 residues. The V segment lost 1 base and the J segment 10 bases; nucleotides outside the gene matches: 10. CDR1 and CDR2 (germline): LGHNA, YNFKEQ. Sequenced by immunoSEQ multiplex PCR; TCRdb stores in-frame clones only, minus some. The sample yields tens of thousands of clones, approximately 90% seen once. This receptor was obtained from a female donor with multiple sclerosis, enrolled in a pregnancy study. The chain joins TRBV4-2 to TRBJ2-1; TRBD1 aligns across 7 bases. Sample: CD4+ T cells from peripheral blood mononuclear cells, taken after pregnancy. Written as DNA, the CDR3 is TGTGCCAGCAGCCAAGGGGCAGGGGGTTCAGTGGAGCAGTTCTTC. This gives the protein CASSQGAGGSVEQFF.